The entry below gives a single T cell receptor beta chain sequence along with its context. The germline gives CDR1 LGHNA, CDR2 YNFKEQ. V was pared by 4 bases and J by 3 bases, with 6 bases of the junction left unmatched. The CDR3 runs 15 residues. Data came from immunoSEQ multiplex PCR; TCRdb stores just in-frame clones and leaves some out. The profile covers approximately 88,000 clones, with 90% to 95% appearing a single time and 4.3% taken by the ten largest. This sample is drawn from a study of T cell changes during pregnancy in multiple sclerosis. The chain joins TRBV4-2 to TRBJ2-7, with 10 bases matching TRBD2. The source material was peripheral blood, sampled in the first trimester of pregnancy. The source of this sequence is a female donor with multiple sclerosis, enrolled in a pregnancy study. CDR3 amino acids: CASSLRWTSGYEQYF. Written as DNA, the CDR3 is TGTGCCAGCAGCCTTCGTTGGACTAGCGGCTACGAGCAGTACTTC.